One sample yielded the 25 T cell receptor beta chains listed below, sequenced in a study of T cell responses to AZD1222 COVID-19 vaccine. TCRdb keeps only in-frame clones here, not all; method: immunoSEQ multiplex PCR. The repertoire consists of around 80,000 clones, with around 85% occurring once and the leading ten covering more than 9%. This material consisted of peripheral blood, taken 28 days after the second AZD1222 dose. The receptors were sampled from an adult who received the AZD1222 COVID-19 vaccine.

In its sample, this clone was seen a few times. The V call is TRBV10-3, the J call TRBJ2-6, with D unresolved. CDR3 size: 16 residues. Germline-derived CDR1 and CDR2 are ENHRY and SYGVKD. The ends were cut back, 10 bases at V and 0 bases at J, with 16 bases in the middle. The CDR3 loop is CATLSPQISGANVLTF. DNA of the CDR3: TGTGCCACCCTATCCCCTCAAATCTCTGGGGCCAACGTCCTGACTTTC.

The chain couples TRBV5-6 to TRBJ2-7; 7 nucleotides match TRBD1. Losses at the gene ends were 0 bases for V and 3 bases for J; bases not matched to a gene: 6. Germline CDR1 and CDR2: SGHDT and YYEEEE. The CDR3 has 15 amino acids. The CDR3 reads CASSLGDRLNYEQYF. The DNA of the CDR3 is TGTGCCAGCAGCTTGGGGGACAGACTAAACTACGAGCAGTACTTC.

The CDR3 coding sequence is TGCAGCGTTATGAGCCGGACAGGCCCATATGAAAAACTGTTTTTT. Residues: CSVMSRTGPYEKLFF. The chain combines TRBV29-1 with TRBJ1-4; 7 bases align to TRBD1. There are 15 residues in the CDR3. With 5 bases clipped from V and 6 bases from J, the junction kept 12 bases outside the gene matches. Looked up from germline, CDR1 is SQVTM and CDR2 is ANQGSEA.

The chain recombines TRBV12-3 or TRBV12-4 with TRBJ1-2; D is unresolved. The CDR3 covers 12 residues. With 2 bases removed from V and 5 bases from J, the gap between germline ends came to 6 bases. CDR3 in amino acids: CASSLSSYGYTF. The CDR3 DNA sequence: TGTGCCAGCAGTTTATCGTCTTATGGCTACACCTTC.

The V and J genes are TRBV5-5 and TRBJ2-7; D is perhaps TRBD1 (6 bases). This CDR3 is built from 13 residues. Germline assignment: CDR1 SGHKS and CDR2 YYEKEE (reference sequence). V was cut by 1 base and J by 7 bases, with 12 bases left in between. This CDR3 is CASSLTGLGEQYF. As DNA, the CDR3 is TGTGCCAGCAGCTTGACAGGGCTGGGAGAGCAGTACTTC.

J is TRBJ1-3 and V is TRBV6-5, with D tentatively TRBD1 (5 bases). With 5 bases removed from V and 3 bases from J, the gap between germline ends came to 8 bases. Germline assignment: CDR1 MNHEY and CDR2 SVGAGI. The CDR3 runs to 13 residues. The CDR3 loop is CASSRGFGNTIYF. The CDR3 coding sequence is TGTGCCAGCAGTAGGGGATTTGGAAACACCATATATTTT.

The V gene is TRBV30, the J gene TRBJ2-2, with D perhaps assigned TRBD1 or TRBD2 (5 bases each). Germline V gene lookup returns CDR1 GTSNPN and CDR2 SVGIG (reference sequence). V lost 2 bases to trimming and J lost 1 base, with 11 bases between them. This CDR3 contains 15 residues. The CDR3 here is CAWSKGTLNTGELFF. CDR3 in DNA: TGTGCCTGGAGTAAGGGGACCCTGAACACCGGGGAGCTGTTTTTT.

This rearrangement joins TRBV19 to TRBJ1-4; D is possibly TRBD1 (5 bases). Germline CDR1 reads LNHDA; CDR2 reads SQIVND (reference sequence). This CDR3 is built from 13 residues. The germline V and J ends were trimmed by 6 bases and 6 bases, with 11 bases remaining between them. CDR3 region: CASSSRVDEKLFF. CDR3 bases: TGTGCCAGTAGCTCCAGGGTGGATGAAAAACTGTTTTTT.

This clone was recorded a few times. This chain joins TRBV7-6 and TRBJ2-2; D uncertain. This CDR3 comprises 15 residues. V lost 5 bases, J lost 3 bases, and 13 bases lay in between. Germline lookup yields CDR1 SGHVS and CDR2 FNYEAQ. The CDR3 spells CASSLGLGYTGELFF. CDR3 DNA sequence: TGTGCCAGCAGCCTAGGGTTAGGGTACACCGGGGAGCTGTTTTTT.

V usage is TRBV28 and J usage is TRBJ2-3; D possibly corresponds to TRBD2 (6 bases). The germline V gene encodes CDR1 MDHEN and CDR2 SYDVKM. The CDR3 runs 15 residues. Between the trimmed V and J ends, which lost 4 bases and 0 bases, there was a span of 11 bases. The CDR3: CASSYSGYSTDTQYF. DNA for the CDR3: TGTGCCAGCAGTTATAGCGGATATAGCACAGATACGCAGTATTTT. The full variable domain, with the rest looked up from reference TRBV28 and TRBJ2-3, is DVKVTQSSRYLVKRTGEKVFLECVQDMDHENMFWYRQDPGLGLRLIYFSYDVKMKEKGDIPEGYSVSREKKERFSLILESASTNQTSMYLCASSYSGYSTDTQYFGPGTRLTVL.

The V and J genes are TRBV5-1 and TRBJ1-1, with D unclear. This CDR3 spans 13 amino acids. V lost 4 bases and J 1 base, leaving 8 bases between the germline ends. The germline V gene has CDR1 SGHRS and CDR2 YFSETQ. The CDR3 sequence: CASSDPENTEAFF. DNA of the CDR3: TGCGCCAGCAGCGACCCGGAGAACACTGAAGCTTTCTTT.

The gene calls are TRBV19 and TRBJ1-1; D not resolved. The V end lost 6 bases, the J end lost 1 base, and 15 bases lay between the germline ends. Per the germline V gene, CDR1 is LNHDA and CDR2 is SQIVND (reference sequence). The CDR3 covers 15 residues. In nucleotides, the CDR3 is TGTGCCAGTAGACCCGACCTAAGAGGGAACACTGAAGCTTTCTTT. It encodes CASRPDLRGNTEAFF.

The sample holds one count of this clone. CDR3 nucleotide sequence: TGTGCCAGCAGCTTTAGAACTAGCGCCTACACAGATACGCAGTATTTT. Translation: CASSFRTSAYTDTQYF. The V gene is TRBV5-8, the J gene TRBJ2-3, with TRBD2 matching 7 bases. CDR1 SGHTS and CDR2 YDEGEE come from the germline V gene. V dropped 2 bases and J dropped 2; count of bases not matched to a gene: 8. The CDR3 is 16 residues long.

The V gene is TRBV6-5, the J gene TRBJ1-2; no clear D. This CDR3 has 11 amino acids. V shed 4 bases and J shed 5 bases, with 5 bases lying between them. In germline, CDR1 is MNHEY, CDR2 SVGAGI. CDR3 in DNA: TGTGCCAGCAGTTCATATTATGGCTACACCTTC. Protein: CASSSYYGYTF.

In its sample, this clone was seen a few times. V gene TRBV15 combines with J gene TRBJ1-2; TRBD1 matches 8 bases. The germline V gene encodes CDR1 LNHNV and CDR2 YYDKDF (reference sequence). After removal of 5 bases from V and 7 bases from J, the junction contained 6 bases not matched to a gene. This CDR3 has 13 residues. CDR3 coding DNA: TGTGCCACCAGCCCCGGACAGGGAAGTGGCTACACCTTC. Amino acid sequence: CATSPGQGSGYTF.

This clone appeared a few times. The chain is built from TRBV5-8 and TRBJ2-7; TRBD1 aligns across 8 bases. V shed 6 bases, J shed 2 bases, and the junction held 7 bases outside the gene matches. The CDR3 contains 14 residues. CDR1 SGHTS and CDR2 YDEGEE come from the germline V gene. CDR3 bases: TGTGCCAGCACCTTTGGACAGGGTACCTACGAGCAGTACTTC. This gives the protein CASTFGQGTYEQYF.

The V call is TRBV7-3, the J call TRBJ1-1, with 7 bases aligning to TRBD1. CDR3 length equals 14 residues. Trimming removed 3 bases from V and 6 bases from J; junction bases left unmatched: 7. Germline V gene data show CDR1 as SGHTA and CDR2 as FQGTGA. This chain's CDR3 is CASSLQTGTAEAFF. The CDR3 DNA follows: TGTGCCAGCAGCTTGCAGACAGGGACCGCTGAAGCTTTCTTT.

The V and J genes are TRBV10-3 and TRBJ2-1; maybe TRBD1 (6 bases). V lost 11 bases and J 5 bases, leaving 13 bases between the germline ends. Germline CDR1 is ENHRY and CDR2 is SYGVKD. CDR3 length: 12 residues. The CDR3 DNA reads as TGTGCCGTGAGACAGGCAAACAATGAGCAGTTCTTC. Translation gives CAVRQANNEQFF.

This chain joins TRBV19 and TRBJ1-3, with D possibly being TRBD1 (5 bases). The CDR3 sequence is 17 residues long. Germline assignment: CDR1 LNHDA and CDR2 SQIVND (reference sequence). The V end was cut by 3 bases, the J end by 1 base, with 16 bases between. The CDR3 DNA sequence: TGTGCCAGTAGTATCCCACAGGTTGCTCGATCTGGAAACACCATATATTTT. Its translation: CASSIPQVARSGNTIYF.

The chain employs TRBV28 and TRBJ1-1; D unclear. Germline CDR1 is MDHEN and CDR2 is SYDVKM. This CDR3 contains 12 residues. Deletions cut 2 bases from V and 6 bases from J, with 7 bases between. Written as DNA, the CDR3 is TGTGCCAGCAGTTTAGGGGAGGCTGAAGCTTTCTTT. As protein: CASSLGEAEAFF.

This chain connects TRBV27 to TRBJ1-2; D is unresolved. Trimming pared 2 bases from V and 5 bases from J, leaving 12 bases between. Germline assignment: CDR1 MNHEY and CDR2 SMNVEV (reference sequence). The CDR3 is made up of 14 amino acids. In DNA form, the CDR3 reads TGTGCCAGCAGTTTAAGCGTGGTGGATTATGGCTACACCTTC. Encoded protein: CASSLSVVDYGYTF.

The genes are TRBV24-1 and TRBJ2-5; 10 nucleotides match TRBD2. Germline V gene data show CDR1 as KGHDR and CDR2 as SFDVKD. The CDR3 is made up of 14 amino acids. The V gene end was trimmed by 4 bases and the J gene end by 4 bases; junction bases not matched to a gene: 2. CDR3 sequence reads: CATSEASGGETQYF. The CDR3 DNA reads as TGTGCCACCAGTGAGGCTAGCGGGGGAGAGACCCAGTACTTC.

V and J are TRBV27 and TRBJ1-2; possible D gene TRBD1, 6 bases. Between the trimmed V and J ends, which lost 4 bases and 5 bases, there was a span of 14 bases. Looked up from germline, CDR1 is MNHEY and CDR2 is SMNVEV (reference sequence). The CDR3 contains 14 residues. In DNA form, the CDR3 reads TGTGCCAGCAGTTCCACAGGGAGTCAATATGGCTACACCTTC. Translating it yields CASSSTGSQYGYTF.

The chain employs TRBV6-5 and TRBJ2-5, with D possibly being TRBD2 (5 bases). CDR1 is MNHEY and CDR2 is SVGAGI in the germline V gene. The CDR3 totals 15 residues. The V end was cut by 6 bases, the J end by 4 bases, with 18 bases between. CDR3: CASRPGLPSGETQYF. In DNA form, the CDR3 reads TGTGCCAGCAGACCAGGACTCCCTTCGGGAGAGACCCAGTACTTC.

This chain uses TRBV5-1 with TRBJ2-1; D tentatively reads TRBD1 or TRBD2 (5 bases each). This CDR3 is 14 amino acids long. The V gene lost 0 bases and the J gene lost 7 bases, with 11 bases spanning the gap. Per the germline V gene, CDR1 is SGHRS and CDR2 is YFSETQ. CDR3 coding DNA: TGCGCCAGCAGCTTGGGGCTCAGGGAGAATGAGCAGTTCTTC. Translation gives CASSLGLRENEQFF.